There are a few counts of the clone carrying this T cell receptor beta chain. Its antigen remains unidentified. The samples, holding roughly 0.95-11 million cryopreserved PBMC, were thawed before DNA extraction was carried out. This sample is part of a study of long-term antiretroviral therapy in people with HIV. General study points: Clonal populations expanded prior to ART predominated within the repertoire at all time points. CDR3 length ranges were narrower in HIV repertoires than in controls.

A v3.0 immunoSEQ assay was performed at survey level. A target of roughly 40,000-50,000 T-cell genomes per sample was set for sequencing. Sequenced by immunoSEQ multiplex PCR; TCRdb stores in-frame clones only, minus some. This sample yields about 17,000 clones, of which roughly four fifths are seen a single time; roughly 9% belongs to the top ten. The clonotype comes from a man aged 18 to 30 with HIV. The material was unsorted PBMCs, obtained 0.3 years after starting antiretroviral therapy.

The DNA of the CDR3 is TGTGCCAGCAACCCTTTACCAAGGGGTCAGCCCCAGCATTTT. It encodes CASNPLPRGQPQHF. V gene TRBV28 combines with J gene TRBJ1-5; weak D call: TRBD1 (5 bases). V dropped 7 bases and J dropped 6 bases, with 16 bases sitting between them. Looked up from germline, CDR1 is MDHEN and CDR2 is SYDVKM. The CDR3 extends over 14 amino acids.